A single sample gave rise to the 31 T cell receptor beta chains below, sequenced in a study of human T cells and chemical hapten exposure. TCRdb fed the RACE reads into MiXCR, producing one record per CDR3 protein. The top ten clones hold 15% of a sample with over 35,000 distinct CDR3 sequences, around 9.3% of them seen once. Time point meaning: patch test 2, 6 weeks after DPC sensitization. Treatment reported: therapeutic diphenylcyclopropenone sensitization with weekly scalp DPC. This specimen consisted of whole blood, obtained in connection with sensitization to the hapten diphenylcyclopropenone (DPC). The receptors were gathered from a woman aged 40-49 years with alopecia areata. Some clones in this sample may be carry-over from other donors' samples.

This clonotype was detected many times. The chain couples TRBV2 to TRBJ2-5; the D is unclear. The germline V gene has CDR1 SNHLY and CDR2 FYNNEI. CDR3 length equals 13 residues. Trimming took 4 bases from V and 2 from J, leaving 8 bases between them. The CDR3 DNA sequence: TGTGCCAGCAGTGTTCGATTACAAGAGACCCAGTACTTC. It codes for CASSVRLQETQYF.

This clonotype was detected many times. The J gene is TRBJ1-3, the V gene TRBV10-3; perhaps TRBD1 as D (5 bases). The V and J ends lost 7 bases and 4 bases respectively, with 20 bases between them. CDR3 length: 16 amino acids. Germline values: CDR1 ENHRY, CDR2 SYGVKD. The CDR3 loop reads CAIMEESGVFGNTIYF. The CDR3 nucleotides are TGTGCCATCATGGAAGAGTCGGGGGTTTTCGGAAACACCATATATTTT.

This clonotype was observed at least ten times. The V gene is TRBV3-1, the J gene TRBJ2-7, with no clear D. V lost 1 base and J 3 bases, leaving 4 bases between the germline ends. The CDR3 covers 12 residues. The V gene's germline CDR1 is LGHDT and CDR2 YNNKEL (reference sequence). In nucleotides, the CDR3 is TGTGCCAGCAGCCAAGCGGTCTACGAGCAGTACTTC. This codes for CASSQAVYEQYF.

This clonotype was detected many times. The CDR3 nucleotides read TGTGCCAGCAGCTTGAAAACTAACGGGAACACCGGGGAGCTGTTTTTT. This sequence encodes CASSLKTNGNTGELFF. The chain links TRBV5-4 to TRBJ2-2; no definite D call. V lost 1 base, J lost 1 base, and 11 bases lay in between. The CDR3 sequence is 16 residues long. Per germline, CDR1 SGHNT and CDR2 YYREEE (reference sequence).

This clonotype was counted at least ten times. This rearrangement joins TRBV4-2 to TRBJ1-2, with D uncertain. V dropped 1 base and J dropped 6 bases, with 9 bases sitting between them. Germline V gives CDR1 LGHNA, CDR2 YNFKEQ. CDR3 size: 13 residues. The CDR3 nucleotides are TGTGCCAGCAGCCAAGGGACGGTGGATGGCTACACCTTC. Translated, it gives CASSQGTVDGYTF.

This clonotype was found many times. The chain employs TRBV9 and TRBJ2-1, with D tentatively TRBD2 (6 bases). The CDR3 totals 14 residues. Germline V gene data show CDR1 as SGDLS and CDR2 as YYNGEE. Trimming cost V 4 bases and J 10 bases, with 18 bases left between them. The CDR3 loop reads CASSIPPEGGEQFF. DNA of the CDR3: TGTGCCAGCAGCATTCCCCCGGAGGGCGGAGAGCAGTTCTTC. The full variable domain, completed using reference TRBV9 and TRBJ2-1, is DSGVTQTPKHLITATGQRVTLRCSPRSGDLSVYWYQQSLDQGLQFLIQYYNGEERAKGNILERFSAQQFPDLHSELNLSSLELGDSALYFCASSIPPEGGEQFFGPGTRLTVL.

This clonotype was found many times. CDR3 protein: CASSYRRPETQYF. DNA for the CDR3: TGTGCCAGCAGTTACCGGCGACCAGAGACCCAGTACTTC. This chain links TRBV6-2 or TRBV6-3 with TRBJ2-5; D is uncertain. There are 13 residues in the CDR3. Trimming pared 2 bases from V and 4 bases from J, leaving 8 bases between. In germline, CDR1 is MNHEY, CDR2 SVGEGT.

The chain has TRBV20-1 and TRBJ2-1; D remains unclear. Germline V gene sequence: CDR1 DFQATT, CDR2 SNEGSKA (reference sequence). The CDR3 is 12 residues long. Trimming removed 1 base from V and 5 bases from J, with 6 bases in between. The CDR3 DNA follows: TGCAGTGCTAGAGCTCCGGACAATGAGCAGTTCTTC. Translation: CSARAPDNEQFF.

This clonotype appeared a few times. This sequence joins TRBV28 and TRBJ1-5; D gene ambiguous. Germline-derived CDR1 and CDR2 are MDHEN and SYDVKM. CDR3 size: 15 residues. V lost 6 bases to trimming and J lost 0 bases, with 12 bases between them. DNA of the CDR3: TGTGCCAGCAGCCGCCGGGGTTATAGCAATCAGCCCCAGCATTTT. This gives the protein CASSRRGYSNQPQHF.

This clonotype was picked up many times. V usage is TRBV29-1 and J usage is TRBJ1-2; D is unresolved. The V and J ends lost 1 base and 4 bases respectively, with 10 bases between them. Germline V lookup: CDR1 SQVTM, CDR2 ANQGSEA. This CDR3 has 13 residues. CDR3 protein: CSVEGEFGYGYTF. In DNA, the CDR3 is TGCAGCGTTGAAGGGGAATTCGGCTATGGCTACACCTTC.

This clonotype came up many times. This chain connects TRBV20-1 to TRBJ2-2; D is possibly TRBD1 or TRBD2 (5 bases each). Trimming stripped 1 base from V and 7 bases from J, with 10 bases between. This CDR3 has 13 residues. Germline values: CDR1 DFQATT, CDR2 SNEGSKA (reference sequence). CDR3 loop: CSARGGVDGELFF. Here the CDR3 DNA reads TGCAGTGCTAGAGGAGGGGTTGACGGGGAGCTGTTTTTT.

This clonotype has ten or more counts. The rearrangement joins TRBV6-1 to TRBJ2-1; weak D call: TRBD2 (6 bases). CDR3 length: 15 residues. The germline V gene has CDR1 MNHNS and CDR2 SASEGT. Trimming cost V 8 bases and J 7 bases, with 21 bases left between them. DNA for the CDR3: TGTGCCAGCTCCCTTAGCGCGGGGTCAGGAAATGAGCAGTTCTTC. Amino acids: CASSLSAGSGNEQFF.

The chain couples TRBV5-5 to TRBJ1-5, with D possibly being TRBD1 (6 bases). Germline V gene data show CDR1 as SGHKS and CDR2 as YYEKEE (reference sequence). The CDR3 has 14 residues. The germline V and J ends were trimmed by 0 bases and 2 bases, with 6 bases remaining between them. CDR3 amino acids: CASSLDRGNQPQHF. For the CDR3, the DNA is TGTGCCAGCAGCTTGGACAGGGGCAATCAGCCCCAGCATTTT. Looking up the rest from reference TRBV5-5 and TRBJ1-5 gives the full variable domain: DAGVTQSPTHLIKTRGQQVTLRCSPISGHKSVSWYQQVLGQGPQFIFQYYEKEERGRGNFPDRFSARQFPNYSSELNVNALLLGDSALYLCASSLDRGNQPQHFGDGTRLSIL.

This clonotype occurred a few times. This chain joins TRBV19 and TRBJ2-3, with 7 bases identical to TRBD1. The CDR3 sequence is 15 residues long. Trimming at V came to 4 bases and at J to 1 base, leaving 5 bases not matched to a gene. The germline V gene encodes CDR1 LNHDA and CDR2 SQIVND (reference sequence). CDR3 coding DNA: TGTGCCAGTAGTAGCAGGGGGTATCGCACAGATACGCAGTATTTT. Translation gives CASSSRGYRTDTQYF.

This clonotype was detected ten times or more. This chain connects TRBV20-1 to TRBJ2-7, with a possible D match to TRBD1 (6 bases). Germline V lookup: CDR1 DFQATT, CDR2 SNEGSKA (reference sequence). V lost 2 bases and J lost 4, with 21 bases in between. This CDR3 region has 16 residues. The CDR3 loop is CSARKPATGVRYEQYF. The CDR3 coding sequence is TGCAGTGCTAGAAAGCCCGCGACAGGCGTTCGGTACGAGCAGTACTTC.

Many counts were recorded for this clonotype. The rearrangement uses TRBV10-3 and TRBJ2-6; possibly TRBD1 or TRBD2 for D (6 bases each). The CDR3 spans 19 residues. CDR1 is ENHRY, CDR2 SYGVKD, per germline. The V end was cut by 5 bases, the J end by 0 bases, with 20 bases between. CDR3 region: CAISPSGAGSYSGANVLTF. The CDR3 DNA follows: TGTGCCATCAGTCCCTCGGGGGCAGGGTCCTACTCTGGGGCCAACGTCCTGACTTTC.

This clonotype was recorded at least ten times. The V and J genes are TRBV4-1 and TRBJ2-1, with D tentatively TRBD2 (5 bases). This CDR3 spans 17 amino acids. CDR1 MGHRA and CDR2 YSYEKL come from the germline V gene. V dropped 4 bases and J dropped 0 bases, with 16 bases sitting between them. CDR3 coding DNA: TGCGCCAGCAGCCCCCTCGGAAGCGGAAACTCCTACAATGAGCAGTTCTTC. Translated, it gives CASSPLGSGNSYNEQFF.

The table lists this clonotype with a few counts. J is TRBJ1-1 and V is TRBV5-1; D gene uncertain. The germline V gene encodes CDR1 SGHRS and CDR2 YFSETQ. Trimming took 0 bases from V and 3 from J, leaving 9 bases between them. The CDR3 consists of 14 residues. The DNA of the CDR3 is TGCGCCAGCAGCTTGGGACCGACCGACACTGAAGCTTTCTTT. Translated: CASSLGPTDTEAFF.

At least ten counts were recorded for this clonotype. This chain joins TRBV12-3 or TRBV12-4 and TRBJ2-2; D is undetermined. Between the trimmed V and J ends, which lost 2 bases and 6 bases, there was a span of 7 bases. The CDR3 spans 13 residues. This CDR3 is CASSLIVAGELFF. The CDR3 DNA sequence: TGTGCCAGCAGTTTAATAGTCGCCGGGGAGCTGTTTTTT.

This clonotype was detected a few times. CDR3 loop: CASSLYIWGEQYF. The CDR3 bases are TGTGCCAGCAGCTTGTACATCTGGGGAGAGCAGTACTTC. This rearrangement joins TRBV5-4 to TRBJ2-7; no definite D call. The germline V and J ends were trimmed by 1 base and 7 bases, with 12 bases remaining between them. The V gene's germline CDR1 is SGHNT and CDR2 YYREEE (reference sequence). The CDR3 runs 13 residues.

This clonotype was seen a handful of times. The rearrangement joins TRBV9 to TRBJ2-3; D may match TRBD1 or TRBD2 (5 bases each). CDR3 length: 14 amino acids. V was cut by 0 bases and J by 2 bases, with 7 bases left in between. The germline CDR1 and CDR2 sequences are SGDLS and YYNGEE. The CDR3 region has the DNA TGTGCCAGCAGCGTAGGGGGGTCCACAGATACGCAGTATTTT. Amino acid sequence: CASSVGGSTDTQYF.

The chain joins TRBV4-1 to TRBJ2-7; D not certain. The V end lost 0 bases, the J end lost 5 bases, and 5 bases lay between the germline ends. The germline CDR1 and CDR2 sequences are MGHRA and YSYEKL. The CDR3 consists of 12 residues. CDR3 nucleotides: TGCGCCAGCAGCCAAGATAACCACGAGCAGTACTTC. This encodes CASSQDNHEQYF.

In this sample, this clonotype turned up many times. The genes are TRBV4-1 and TRBJ2-7, with D possibly being TRBD2 (5 bases). Germline V CDR1 and CDR2: MGHRA, YSYEKL. This CDR3 has 14 amino acids. With 0 bases removed from V and 5 bases from J, the gap between germline ends came to 11 bases. DNA of the CDR3: TGCGCCAGCAGCCAAGAGGGAACTAGGAACGAGCAGTACTTC. Protein product: CASSQEGTRNEQYF.

This clonotype was detected many times. The chain uses TRBV3-1 and TRBJ2-7; 7 bases are a match to TRBD2. The V gene's germline CDR1 is LGHDT and CDR2 YNNKEL (reference sequence). The CDR3 extends over 17 amino acids. The trim removed 1 base at V and 0 bases at J, leaving 9 bases unmatched. The CDR3 protein is CASSQAGPSGASYEQYF. The CDR3 nucleotides are TGTGCCAGCAGCCAAGCGGGCCCCAGCGGGGCCTCCTACGAGCAGTACTTC.

The DNA for the CDR3 is TGCAGTGCTAGAAGGCCCACCGGGGTCGCAGATACGCAGTATTTT. Its translation: CSARRPTGVADTQYF. The chain recombines TRBV20-1 with TRBJ2-3; possibly TRBD2 for D (5 bases). The CDR3 is 15 amino acids. Trimming took 2 bases from V and 4 from J, leaving 16 bases between them. Germline CDR1 reads DFQATT; CDR2 reads SNEGSKA (reference sequence).

This clonotype was found many times. J is TRBJ2-3 and V is TRBV20-1, with 10 positions matching TRBD2. CDR3 length: 17 residues. Trimming took 0 bases from V and 5 from J; bases not matched to a gene: 11. Germline assignment: CDR1 DFQATT and CDR2 SNEGSKA (reference sequence). CDR3 in amino acids: CSARDLRTSGALDTQYF. The CDR3 DNA sequence: TGCAGTGCTAGAGATCTCAGGACTAGCGGAGCCCTAGATACGCAGTATTTT.

There are many counts of this clonotype. This chain joins TRBV6-2 or TRBV6-3 and TRBJ2-3, with 9 bases identical to TRBD2. Germline V gene sequence: CDR1 MNHEY, CDR2 SVGEGT. This CDR3 is 15 amino acids long. J was trimmed by 2 bases and V by 6 bases; bases with no gene match: 6. The CDR3 protein is CASRLTSGLTDTQYF. As DNA, the CDR3 is TGTGCCAGCAGGCTGACTAGCGGCCTCACAGATACGCAGTATTTT.

The gene calls are TRBV3-1 and TRBJ2-3; perhaps TRBD1 as D (6 bases). Germline V gene sequence: CDR1 LGHDT, CDR2 YNNKEL (reference sequence). The CDR3 is 16 residues long. V lost 2 bases and J lost 1, with 13 bases in between. The CDR3 DNA sequence: TGTGCCAGCAGCCAACCGGAACAGGGAGGCACAGATACGCAGTATTTT. Encoded protein: CASSQPEQGGTDTQYF.

This sequence joins TRBV5-1 and TRBJ1-6; D is perhaps TRBD1 (5 bases). Germline CDR1 is SGHRS and CDR2 is YFSETQ. The CDR3 is made up of 16 amino acids. The V gene lost 4 bases and the J gene lost 6 bases, with 17 bases spanning the gap. CDR3 region: CASSRSGGQGNSPLHF. CDR3 coding DNA: TGCGCCAGCAGCCGGTCCGGCGGTCAGGGTAATTCACCCCTCCACTTT.

This clonotype was counted many times. The chain employs TRBV29-1 and TRBJ2-1; D not certain. Looked up from germline, CDR1 is SQVTM and CDR2 is ANQGSEA. The V end lost 4 bases, the J end lost 4 bases, and 14 bases lay between the germline ends. The CDR3 contains 14 residues. Here the CDR3 DNA reads TGCAGCGTTGCGAGGCGGAGTTCTTACAATGAGCAGTTCTTC. Amino acid sequence: CSVARRSSYNEQFF.

At least ten counts were recorded for this clonotype. This chain links TRBV7-3 with TRBJ1-1; D gene uncertain. Trimming cost V 4 bases and J 4 bases, with 13 bases left between them. Germline CDR1 is SGHTA and CDR2 is FQGTGA. CDR3 size: 14 residues. The CDR3 sequence is CASSSRVGITEAFF. The CDR3 DNA reads as TGTGCCAGCAGCTCCCGAGTGGGGATCACTGAAGCTTTCTTT.